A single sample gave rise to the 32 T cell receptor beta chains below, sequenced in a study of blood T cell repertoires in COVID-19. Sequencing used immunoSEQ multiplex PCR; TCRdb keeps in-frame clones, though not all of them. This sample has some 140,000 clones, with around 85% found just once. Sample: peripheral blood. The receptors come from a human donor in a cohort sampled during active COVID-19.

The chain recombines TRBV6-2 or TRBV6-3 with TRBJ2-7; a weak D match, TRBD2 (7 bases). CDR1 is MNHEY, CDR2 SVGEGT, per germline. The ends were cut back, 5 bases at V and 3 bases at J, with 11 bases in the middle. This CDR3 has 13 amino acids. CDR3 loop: CASSRGAHYEQYF. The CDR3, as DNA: TGTGCCAGCAGTCGGGGGGCTCACTACGAGCAGTACTTC.

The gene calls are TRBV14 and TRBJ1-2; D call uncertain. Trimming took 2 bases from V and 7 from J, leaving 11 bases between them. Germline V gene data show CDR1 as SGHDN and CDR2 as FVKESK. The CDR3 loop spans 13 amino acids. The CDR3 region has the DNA TGTGCCAGCAGCCAAATCGGGAGAGGTGGCTACACCTTC. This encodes CASSQIGRGGYTF.

The DNA of the CDR3 is TGTGCCAGCAGTGGGCGGGGAGGGACAGGAAAAAACATTCAGTACTTC. This gives the protein CASSGRGGTGKNIQYF. The chain employs TRBV6-1 and TRBJ2-4, with D perhaps matching TRBD1 (8 bases). The V gene lost 4 bases and the J gene lost 4 bases, with 17 bases spanning the gap. The CDR3 is 16 amino acids. CDR1 MNHNS and CDR2 SASEGT come from the germline V gene.

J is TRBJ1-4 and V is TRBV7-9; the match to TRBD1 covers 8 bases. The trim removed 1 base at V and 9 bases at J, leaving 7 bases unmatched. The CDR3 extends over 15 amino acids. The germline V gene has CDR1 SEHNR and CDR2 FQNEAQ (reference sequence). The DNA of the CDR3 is TGTGCCAGCAGCTTAGGGGACAGGAAGGGGAAAAAACTGTTTTTT. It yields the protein CASSLGDRKGKKLFF. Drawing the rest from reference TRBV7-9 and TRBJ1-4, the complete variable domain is DTGVSQNPRHKITKRGQNVTFRCDPISEHNRLYWYRQTLGQGPEFLTYFQNEAQLEKSRLLSDRFSAERPKGSFSTLEIQRTEQGDSAMYLCASSLGDRKGKKLFFGSGTQLSVL.

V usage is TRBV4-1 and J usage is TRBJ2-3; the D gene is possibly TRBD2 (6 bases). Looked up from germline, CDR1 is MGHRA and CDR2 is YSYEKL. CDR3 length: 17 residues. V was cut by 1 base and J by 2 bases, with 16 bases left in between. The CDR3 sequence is CASSQVLSSVFTDTQYF. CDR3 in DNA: TGCGCCAGCAGCCAAGTCCTCTCTAGCGTATTCACAGATACGCAGTATTTT.

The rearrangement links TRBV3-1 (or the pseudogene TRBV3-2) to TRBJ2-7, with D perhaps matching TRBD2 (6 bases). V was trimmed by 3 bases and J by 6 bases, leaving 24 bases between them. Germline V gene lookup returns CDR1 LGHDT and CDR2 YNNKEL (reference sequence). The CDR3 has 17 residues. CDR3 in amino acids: CASSHPTGDTVLCEQYF. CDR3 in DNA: TGTGCCAGCAGCCACCCCACGGGAGATACCGTACTTTGCGAGCAGTACTTC.

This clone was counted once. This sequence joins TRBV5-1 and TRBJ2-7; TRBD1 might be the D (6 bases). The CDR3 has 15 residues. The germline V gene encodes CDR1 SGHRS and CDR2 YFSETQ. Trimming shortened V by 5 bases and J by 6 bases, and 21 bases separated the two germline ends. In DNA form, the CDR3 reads TGCGCCAGCAGACCTTCACAGGGACCGGTCGGCGAGCAGTACTTC. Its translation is CASRPSQGPVGEQYF.

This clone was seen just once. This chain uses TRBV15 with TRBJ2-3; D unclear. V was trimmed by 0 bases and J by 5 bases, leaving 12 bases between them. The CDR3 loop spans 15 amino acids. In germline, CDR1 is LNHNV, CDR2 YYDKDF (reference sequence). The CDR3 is CATSREPLERDTQYF. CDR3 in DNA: TGTGCCACCAGCAGAGAGCCCCTAGAACGAGATACGCAGTATTTT.

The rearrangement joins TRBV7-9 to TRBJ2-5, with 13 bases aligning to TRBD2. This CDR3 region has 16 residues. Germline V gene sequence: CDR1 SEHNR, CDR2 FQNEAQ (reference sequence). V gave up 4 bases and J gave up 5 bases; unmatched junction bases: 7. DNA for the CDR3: TGTGCCAGCAGCTCGGGACTAGCGGGATTTGTGGAGACCCAGTACTTC. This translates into CASSSGLAGFVETQYF.

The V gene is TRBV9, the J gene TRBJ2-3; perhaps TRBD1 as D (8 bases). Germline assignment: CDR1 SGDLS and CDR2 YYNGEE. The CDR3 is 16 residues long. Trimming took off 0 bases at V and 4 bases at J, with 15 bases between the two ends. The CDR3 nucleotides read TGTGCCAGCAGCGTAGGGGTACAGGGGGGGTCAGATACGCAGTATTTT. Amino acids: CASSVGVQGGSDTQYF.

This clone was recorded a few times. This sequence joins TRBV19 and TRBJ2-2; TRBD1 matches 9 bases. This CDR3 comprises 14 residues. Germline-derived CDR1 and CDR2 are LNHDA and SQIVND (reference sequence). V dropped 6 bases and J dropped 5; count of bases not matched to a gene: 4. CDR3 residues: CASSGDRATGELFF. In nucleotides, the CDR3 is TGTGCCAGTAGCGGGGACAGGGCTACCGGGGAGCTGTTTTTT.

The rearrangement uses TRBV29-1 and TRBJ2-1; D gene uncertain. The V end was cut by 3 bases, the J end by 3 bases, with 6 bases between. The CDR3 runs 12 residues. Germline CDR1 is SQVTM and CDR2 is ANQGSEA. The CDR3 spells CSVDTNYNEQFF. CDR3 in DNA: TGCAGCGTTGACACTAACTACAATGAGCAGTTCTTC.

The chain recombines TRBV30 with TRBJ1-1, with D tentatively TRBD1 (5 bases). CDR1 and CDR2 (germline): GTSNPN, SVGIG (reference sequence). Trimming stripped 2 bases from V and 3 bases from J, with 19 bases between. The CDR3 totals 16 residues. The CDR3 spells CAWSYGAGFYDTEAFF. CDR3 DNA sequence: TGTGCCTGGAGTTATGGGGCAGGGTTCTATGACACTGAAGCTTTCTTT.

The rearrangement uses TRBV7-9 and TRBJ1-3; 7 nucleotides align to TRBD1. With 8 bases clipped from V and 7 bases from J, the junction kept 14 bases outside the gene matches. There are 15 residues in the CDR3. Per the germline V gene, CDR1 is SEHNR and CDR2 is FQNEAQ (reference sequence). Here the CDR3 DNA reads TGTGCCAGCCTTCAAGGGGGCGCGGCGTCGAACACCATATATTTT. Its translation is CASLQGGAASNTIYF.

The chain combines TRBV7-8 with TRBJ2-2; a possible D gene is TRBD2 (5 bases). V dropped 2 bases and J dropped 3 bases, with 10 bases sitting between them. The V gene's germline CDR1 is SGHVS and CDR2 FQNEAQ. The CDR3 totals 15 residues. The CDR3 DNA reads TGTGCCAGCAGCTTAAGTAGGACTTACACCGGGGAGCTGTTTTTT. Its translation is CASSLSRTYTGELFF.

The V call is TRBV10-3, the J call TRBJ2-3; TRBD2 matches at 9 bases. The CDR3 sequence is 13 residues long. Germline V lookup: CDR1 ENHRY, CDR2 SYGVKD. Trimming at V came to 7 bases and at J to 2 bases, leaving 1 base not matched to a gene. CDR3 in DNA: TGTGCCATCACTAGCGGGGTCACAGATACGCAGTATTTT. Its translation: CAITSGVTDTQYF.

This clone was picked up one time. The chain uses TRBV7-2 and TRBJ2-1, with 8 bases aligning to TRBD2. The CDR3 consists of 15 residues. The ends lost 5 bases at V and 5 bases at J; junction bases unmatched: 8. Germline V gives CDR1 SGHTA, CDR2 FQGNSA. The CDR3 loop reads CASSPSLAGHNEQFF. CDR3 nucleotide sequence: TGTGCCAGCAGCCCCAGTTTAGCGGGACACAATGAGCAGTTCTTC.

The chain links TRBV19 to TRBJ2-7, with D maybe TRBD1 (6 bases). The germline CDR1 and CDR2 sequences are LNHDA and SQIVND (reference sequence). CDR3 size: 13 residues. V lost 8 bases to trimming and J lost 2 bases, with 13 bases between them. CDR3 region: CASGRTETYEQYF. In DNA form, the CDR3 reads TGTGCCAGTGGACGGACAGAGACCTACGAGCAGTACTTC.

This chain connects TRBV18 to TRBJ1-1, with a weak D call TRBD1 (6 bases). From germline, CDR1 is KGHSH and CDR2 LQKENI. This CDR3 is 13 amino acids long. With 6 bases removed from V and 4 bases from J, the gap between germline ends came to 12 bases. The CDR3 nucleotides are TGTGCCAGCTCTGAGACAGGAGGCACTGAAGCTTTCTTT. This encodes CASSETGGTEAFF.

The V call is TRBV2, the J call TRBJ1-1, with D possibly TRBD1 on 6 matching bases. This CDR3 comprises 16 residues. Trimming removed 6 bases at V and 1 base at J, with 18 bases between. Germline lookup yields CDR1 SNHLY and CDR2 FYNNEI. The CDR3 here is CASRGSRGISNTEAFF. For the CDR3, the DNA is TGTGCCAGCAGGGGAAGCAGGGGCATATCGAACACTGAAGCTTTCTTT.

CDR3 in DNA: TGCGCCAGCAGACAAGACAGGGGCACTGAAGCTTTCTTT. This codes for CASRQDRGTEAFF. The V gene is TRBV5-1, the J gene TRBJ1-1; 8 nucleotides line up with TRBD1. Trimming removed 5 bases from V and 4 bases from J; junction bases left unmatched: 4. Germline-derived CDR1 and CDR2 are SGHRS and YFSETQ. This CDR3 has 13 residues.

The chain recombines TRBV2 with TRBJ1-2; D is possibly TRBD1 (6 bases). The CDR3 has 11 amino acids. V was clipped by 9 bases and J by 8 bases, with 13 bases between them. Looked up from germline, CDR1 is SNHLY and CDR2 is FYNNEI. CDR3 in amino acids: CARMGARGYTF. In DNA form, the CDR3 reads TGTGCCAGGATGGGGGCGCGGGGCTACACCTTC.

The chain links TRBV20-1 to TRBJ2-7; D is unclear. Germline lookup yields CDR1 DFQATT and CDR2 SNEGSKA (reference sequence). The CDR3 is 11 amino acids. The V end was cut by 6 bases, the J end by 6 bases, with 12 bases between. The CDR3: CSASSGPEQYV. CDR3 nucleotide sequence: TGCAGTGCCAGTTCTGGGCCCGAGCAGTACGTC.

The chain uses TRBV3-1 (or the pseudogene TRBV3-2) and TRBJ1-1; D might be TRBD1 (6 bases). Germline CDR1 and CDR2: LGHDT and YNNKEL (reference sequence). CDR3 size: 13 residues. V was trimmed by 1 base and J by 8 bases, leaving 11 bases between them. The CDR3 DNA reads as TGTGCCAGCAGCCAAGGGACAGCGTCAGAAGCTTTCTTT. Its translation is CASSQGTASEAFF.

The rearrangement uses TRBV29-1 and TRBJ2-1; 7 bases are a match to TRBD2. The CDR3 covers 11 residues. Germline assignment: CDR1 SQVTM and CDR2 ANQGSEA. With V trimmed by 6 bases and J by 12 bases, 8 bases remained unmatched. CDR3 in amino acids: CSVPQAGWQFF. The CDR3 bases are TGCAGCGTCCCTCAAGCGGGATGGCAGTTCTTC.

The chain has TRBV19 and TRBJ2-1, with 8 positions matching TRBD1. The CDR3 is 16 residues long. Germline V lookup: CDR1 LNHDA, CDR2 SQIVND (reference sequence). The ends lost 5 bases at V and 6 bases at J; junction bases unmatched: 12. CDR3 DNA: TGTGCCAGTAGTCCAAGGACAGGGAGTAGGGTCAATGAGCAGTTCTTC. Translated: CASSPRTGSRVNEQFF.

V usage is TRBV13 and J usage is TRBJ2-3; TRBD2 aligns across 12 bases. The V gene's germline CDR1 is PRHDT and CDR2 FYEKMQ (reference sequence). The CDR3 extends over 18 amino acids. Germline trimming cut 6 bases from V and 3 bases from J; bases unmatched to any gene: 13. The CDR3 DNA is TGTGCCAGCAGGCTTAGCCGCCTAGCGGGGGGGCCAACAGATACGCAGTATTTT. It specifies CASRLSRLAGGPTDTQYF.

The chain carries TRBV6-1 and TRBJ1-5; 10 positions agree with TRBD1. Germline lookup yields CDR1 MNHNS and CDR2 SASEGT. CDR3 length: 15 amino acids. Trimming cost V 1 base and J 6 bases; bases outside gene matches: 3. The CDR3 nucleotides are TGTGCCAGCAGTGAAGGACAGGGGGCCATTCAGCCCCAGCATTTT. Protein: CASSEGQGAIQPQHF.

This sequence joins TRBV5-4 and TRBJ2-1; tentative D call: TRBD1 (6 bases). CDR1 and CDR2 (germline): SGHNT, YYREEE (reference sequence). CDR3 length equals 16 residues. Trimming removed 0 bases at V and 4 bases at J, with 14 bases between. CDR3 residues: CASSLEGVSRYNEQFF. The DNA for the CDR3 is TGTGCCAGCAGCTTGGAGGGGGTTAGTAGGTACAATGAGCAGTTCTTC. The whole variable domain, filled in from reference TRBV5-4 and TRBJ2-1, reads ETGVTQSPTHLIKTRGQQVTLRCSSQSGHNTVSWYQQALGQGPQFIFQYYREEENGRGNFPPRFSGLQFPNYSSELNVNALELDDSALYLCASSLEGVSRYNEQFFGPGTRLTVL.

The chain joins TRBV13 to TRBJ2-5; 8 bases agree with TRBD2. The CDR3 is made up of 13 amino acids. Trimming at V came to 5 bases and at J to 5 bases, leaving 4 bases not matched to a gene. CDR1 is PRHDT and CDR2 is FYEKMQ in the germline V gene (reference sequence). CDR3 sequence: CASSPGRAETQYF. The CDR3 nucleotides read TGTGCCAGCAGCCCCGGGAGGGCGGAGACCCAGTACTTC.

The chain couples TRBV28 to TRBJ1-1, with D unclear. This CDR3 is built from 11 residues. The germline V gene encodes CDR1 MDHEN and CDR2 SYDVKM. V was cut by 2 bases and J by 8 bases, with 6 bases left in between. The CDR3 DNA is TGTGCCAGCAGTTTAGAAGCGGAAGCTTTCTTT. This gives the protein CASSLEAEAFF.

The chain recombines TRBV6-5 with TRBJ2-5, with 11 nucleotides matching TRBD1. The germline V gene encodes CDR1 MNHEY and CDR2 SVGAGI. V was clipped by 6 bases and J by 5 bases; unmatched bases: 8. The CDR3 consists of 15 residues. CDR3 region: CASRDGQGAWETQYF. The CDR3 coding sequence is TGTGCCAGCAGGGACGGACAGGGGGCCTGGGAGACCCAGTACTTC.